These 30 T cell receptor beta chains were sequenced from one sample in a study of low-dose radiotherapy and immunotherapy resistance in tumors. Covering alpha and beta chains, TRAV- and TRBV-specific primers were used for the first-strand cDNA. The TCRs were subjected to amplification over approximately 20 PCR cycles employing a constant-region primer in conjunction with a V-primer adapter. TCRdb independently ran MiXCR on the reads; one entry per CDR3 protein. The table lists about 35,000 distinct CDR3 sequences, under 25% of them singletons. This sample's time point: after trial treatment. Documented treatment: LDRT plus nivolumab, ipilimumab, low-dose cyclophosphamide and aspirin (RACIN trial). Here the sequenced sample was PBMCs, taken after low-dose radiotherapy plus immunotherapy. The receptors stem from a female donor with ovarian cancer.

The rearrangement joins TRBV4-2 to TRBJ2-7; D uncertain. This CDR3 region has 13 residues. Trimming took 3 bases from V and 0 from J, leaving 6 bases between them. CDR1 is LGHNA, CDR2 YNFKEQ, per germline. The CDR3 sequence: CASSQTFSYEQYF. CDR3 DNA: TGTGCCAGCAGCCAGACCTTCTCCTACGAGCAGTACTTC.

This clonotype is a singleton in its sample. This chain connects TRBV5-1 to TRBJ1-1, with D unclear. V was cut by 0 bases and J by 2 bases, with 8 bases left in between. CDR3 size: 14 residues. Germline V gene data show CDR1 as SGHRS and CDR2 as YFSETQ. Here the CDR3 reads CASSLANVNTEAFF. Here the CDR3 DNA reads TGCGCCAGCAGCTTGGCAAACGTTAACACTGAAGCTTTCTTT.

This clonotype was picked up many times. For the CDR3, the DNA is TGTGCCAGCAGCATAATAGCGGGGGTGGAGACCCAGTACTTC. It is translated as CASSIIAGVETQYF. This chain joins TRBV5-4 and TRBJ2-5, with TRBD2 matching 9 bases. The CDR3 loop spans 14 amino acids. Germline assignment: CDR1 SGHNT and CDR2 YYREEE (reference sequence). J gave up 5 bases and V 4 bases, and 6 bases lay outside the gene matches.

This clonotype was recorded at least ten times. The rearrangement joins TRBV5-1 to TRBJ1-1, with unresolved D. V gave up 4 bases and J gave up 7 bases, with 8 bases separating them. The CDR3 contains 11 residues. CDR1 and CDR2 (germline): SGHRS, YFSETQ. CDR3 in amino acids: CASSADGEAFF. CDR3 nucleotide sequence: TGCGCCAGCAGCGCGGACGGTGAAGCTTTCTTT.

The rearrangement uses TRBV11-2 and TRBJ2-1; TRBD2 aligns across 7 bases. With V trimmed by 5 bases and J by 9 bases, 4 bases remained unmatched. Germline V gene lookup returns CDR1 SGHAT and CDR2 FQNNGV. CDR3 length equals 12 residues. The CDR3 DNA follows: TGTGCCAGCAGCCCCTCGGGGGGTGAGCAGTTCTTC. Protein: CASSPSGGEQFF.

In this sample, this clonotype turned up a few times. The genes are TRBV20-1 and TRBJ1-1; TRBD1 aligns across 7 bases. CDR3 length equals 13 residues. Trimming at V came to 5 bases and at J to 0 bases, leaving 3 bases not matched to a gene. Germline V gene lookup returns CDR1 DFQATT and CDR2 SNEGSKA (reference sequence). Here the CDR3 DNA reads TGCAGTGCTCAAGACAGGGTGAACACTGAAGCTTTCTTT. This translates into CSAQDRVNTEAFF.

CDR3 protein: CASRLAPILNEQFF. CDR3 DNA: TGTGCCAGTCGACTAGCGCCCATCCTCAATGAGCAGTTCTTC. This chain connects TRBV2 to TRBJ2-1; 8 bases fit TRBD2. The germline V gene has CDR1 SNHLY and CDR2 FYNNEI. The V gene end was trimmed by 9 bases and the J gene end by 6 bases; junction bases not matched to a gene: 10. The CDR3 runs 14 residues. Variable domain in full (rest from reference TRBV2 and TRBJ2-1): EPEVTQTPSHQVTQMGQEVILRCVPISNHLYFYWYRQILGQKVEFLVSFYNNEISEKSEIFDDQFSVERPDGSNFTLKIRSTKLEDSAMYFCASRLAPILNEQFFGPGTRLTVL.

This clonotype was seen a few times. The limits of the CDR3 on the DNA are not certain, so only TCRdb's listed CDR3 is given. The gene calls are TRBV3-1 and TRBJ2-2. Germline loops: CDR1 LGHDT, CDR2 YNNKEL (reference sequence). The CDR3 is 15 amino acids long, termini counted. The CDR3 sequence is CASSQHPNTGELFFF.

The V call is TRBV6-2 or TRBV6-3, the J call TRBJ2-5, with 10 bases fitting TRBD2. The end of the DNA is better explained by TRBJ2-1, so the J call may be wrong. The CDR3 sequence is 15 residues long. Germline V gene data show CDR1 as MNHEY and CDR2 as SVGEGT. The CDR3 is CASRTAGGPGNEQFF. The CDR3 region has the DNA TGTGCCAGCAGAACAGCGGGAGGGCCGGGGAATGAGCAGTTCTTC.

Worth noting for this clonotype: This is likely an artifact of a read error, given a far larger clone one base away. This rearrangement joins TRBV5-1 to TRBJ2-7; 14 positions match TRBD2. The CDR3 loop spans 14 amino acids. Trimming took 4 bases from V and 12 from J; bases not matched to a gene: 9. CDR1 and CDR2 (germline): SGHRS, YFSETQ. Here the CDR3 reads CASSPGLAGGPPYF. As DNA, the CDR3 is TGCGCCAGCAGCCCCGGACTAGCGGGAGGCCCCCCGTACTTC.

This clonotype showed up many times. The CDR3 spells CASSQGAFSSYEQYF. For the CDR3, the DNA is TGTGCCAGTAGCCAGGGGGCCTTCAGCTCCTACGAGCAGTACTTC. The rearrangement uses TRBV19 and TRBJ2-7; 8 positions agree with TRBD1. Germline CDR1 LNHDA, CDR2 SQIVND (reference sequence). This CDR3 is 15 amino acids long. The ends lost 6 bases at V and 0 bases at J; junction bases unmatched: 7.

This clonotype was found many times. The rearrangement links TRBV6-1 to TRBJ2-3; TRBD1 aligns across 8 bases. This CDR3 has 17 amino acids. The germline V gene encodes CDR1 MNHNS and CDR2 SASEGT. The trim removed 8 bases at V and 2 bases at J, leaving 15 bases unmatched. CDR3: CASPQATGTGTTDTQYF. CDR3 in DNA: TGTGCCAGCCCCCAGGCAACCGGGACAGGAACCACAGATACGCAGTATTTT.

This clonotype is deemed medium-sized. V and J are TRBV5-1 and TRBJ1-5, with TRBD1 identical over 7 bases. The germline V gene encodes CDR1 SGHRS and CDR2 YFSETQ. With V trimmed by 5 bases and J by 4 bases, 9 bases remained unmatched. This CDR3 contains 15 residues. CDR3: CASRAETGPNQPQHF. The CDR3, as DNA: TGCGCCAGCAGGGCCGAGACAGGGCCTAATCAGCCCCAGCATTTT.

Comments on this clonotype: One base separates it from a far larger clone, so it is likely a read error. The gene calls are TRBV4-3 and TRBJ2-4, with TRBD2 matching over 8 bases. The germline V gene encodes CDR1 LGHNA and CDR2 YSLEER. V was pared by 8 bases and J by 2 bases, with 11 bases of the junction left unmatched. The CDR3 runs 16 residues. CDR3 DNA: TGCGCCAGCCGCTTGGTCCGGGGGGGAACCAAAAACATTCAGTACTTC. This gives the protein CASRLVRGGTKNIQYF.

This clonotype has ten or more counts. This chain links TRBV20-1 with TRBJ2-2, with D uncertain. Trimming shortened V by 4 bases and J by 2 bases, and 8 bases separated the two germline ends. The CDR3 is 13 amino acids. Germline values: CDR1 DFQATT, CDR2 SNEGSKA (reference sequence). This chain's CDR3 is CSAIHPNTGELFF. The CDR3 bases are TGCAGTGCTATACATCCAAACACCGGGGAGCTGTTTTTT.

At least ten counts were recorded for this clonotype. CDR3 sequence (DNA): TGCGCCAGCAGCTCGCCAGGTACAGGGGGCGCTAACTATGGCTACACCTTC. Translation: CASSSPGTGGANYGYTF. V and J are TRBV5-1 and TRBJ1-2, with 9 bases that match TRBD1. After removal of 3 bases from V and 0 bases from J, the junction contained 9 bases not matched to a gene. CDR1 and CDR2 (germline): SGHRS, YFSETQ. This CDR3 region has 17 residues.

The chain joins TRBV28 to TRBJ2-3, with TRBD1 matching 12 bases. Germline V gives CDR1 MDHEN, CDR2 SYDVKM. There are 17 residues in the CDR3. Unmatched junction bases numbered 8, after V lost 2 bases and J lost 5 bases. Written as DNA, the CDR3 is TGTGCCAGCAGTTTAGGGGACAGGGGGCGTCGGGAAGATACGCAGTATTTT. Translating it yields CASSLGDRGRREDTQYF.

This clonotype was picked up many times. This chain links TRBV11-2 with TRBJ2-7, with D possibly matching TRBD2 (6 bases). V shed 3 bases and J shed 3 bases, with 12 bases lying between them. The CDR3 sequence is 14 residues long. Germline loops: CDR1 SGHAT, CDR2 FQNNGV. The CDR3 DNA is TGTGCCAGCAGCTTCGGGACTGTTTACTACGAGCAGTACTTC. Its protein product is CASSFGTVYYEQYF. The variable domain in full, completed from reference TRBV11-2 and TRBJ2-7, reads EAGVAQSPRYKIIEKRQSVAFWCNPISGHATLYWYQQILGQGPKLLIQFQNNGVVDDSQLPKDRFSAERLKGVDSTLKIQPAKLEDSAVYLCASSFGTVYYEQYFGPGTRLTVT.

To note about this clonotype: A read error likely explains this, since a far larger clone differs by one base. The gene calls are TRBV2 and TRBJ2-7; D is undetermined. Germline assignment: CDR1 SNHLY and CDR2 FYNNEI. The length of the CDR3 is 11 residues. The V and J ends lost 1 base and 7 bases respectively, with 5 bases between them. The CDR3 reads CASSEVLEQYF. The CDR3 DNA sequence: TGTGCCAGCAGTGAAGTGCTTGAGCAGTACTTC.

This clonotype was picked up a small number of times. The rearrangement uses TRBV28 and TRBJ2-1, with 7 bases identical to TRBD2. The CDR3 loop spans 14 amino acids. CDR1 and CDR2 (germline): MDHEN, SYDVKM. With 8 bases clipped from V and 2 bases from J, the junction kept 6 bases outside the gene matches. CDR3 region: CASQRAGAYNEQFF. The CDR3 nucleotides read TGTGCCAGCCAGAGGGCGGGAGCCTACAATGAGCAGTTCTTC.

This sequence joins TRBV24-1 and TRBJ2-5; D possibly corresponds to TRBD1 (6 bases). The CDR3 spans 13 residues. Germline CDR1 reads KGHDR; CDR2 reads SFDVKD. V lost 5 bases, J lost 5 bases, and 11 bases lay in between. CDR3 residues: CATSVGAQETQYF. The CDR3, as DNA: TGTGCCACCAGTGTGGGGGCGCAGGAGACCCAGTACTTC.

This clonotype came up many times. The chain uses TRBV27 and TRBJ1-1; D may be TRBD1 (6 bases). The CDR3 spans 14 residues. Germline loops: CDR1 MNHEY, CDR2 SMNVEV (reference sequence). Deletions cut 5 bases from V and 9 bases from J, with 19 bases between. The CDR3 nucleotides are TGTGCCAGCAGTCCGCACGGGTTGGGGGGGCAAGCTTTCTTT. Its protein is CASSPHGLGGQAFF.

This clonotype was recorded many times. The V and J genes are TRBV2 and TRBJ1-3; tentative D call: TRBD1 (5 bases). Germline V CDR1 and CDR2: SNHLY, FYNNEI. The germline V and J ends were trimmed by 6 bases and 2 bases, with 8 bases remaining between them. This CDR3 spans 13 amino acids. CDR3 nucleotide sequence: TGTGCCAGCAGACGGGACGCTGGAAACACCATATATTTT. Protein product: CASRRDAGNTIYF.

Ten or more counts support this clonotype. The junction and the germline gene differ at one end; a read error may be behind it. The chain joins TRBV24-1 to TRBJ2-5, with D unresolved. This CDR3 region has 13 residues. Germline CDR1 reads KGHDR; CDR2 reads SFDVKD. CDR3 sequence reads: CATSRSGQGTQYF. The CDR3 DNA reads as TGTGCCACCAGCCGCAGTGGGCAAGGGACCCAGTACTTC.

This clonotype came up once. The chain carries TRBV20-1 and TRBJ2-1; 7 positions match TRBD2. This CDR3 has 12 residues. CDR1 is DFQATT, CDR2 SNEGSKA, per germline (reference sequence). V lost 1 base to trimming and J lost 6 bases; unmatched junction nucleotides: 0. The CDR3 DNA is TGCAGTGCTAGAGGCGGGAGCAATGAGCAGTTCTTC. Amino acid sequence: CSARGGSNEQFF.

The table lists this clonotype with many counts. The chain is built from TRBV19 and TRBJ2-7; the match to TRBD2 covers 7 bases. The CDR3 length is 13 residues. V gave up 6 bases and J gave up 4 bases; unmatched junction bases: 6. CDR1 and CDR2 (germline): LNHDA, SQIVND (reference sequence). Here the CDR3 DNA reads TGTGCCAGTAGCGATCTAGCGGAATACGAGCAGTACTTC. Translating it yields CASSDLAEYEQYF.

In this sample, this clonotype turned up many times. The genes are TRBV7-8 and TRBJ1-1; D gene unclear. The CDR3 contains 14 residues. V was clipped by 5 bases and J by 2 bases, with 12 bases between them. Germline V gene sequence: CDR1 SGHVS, CDR2 FQNEAQ. The CDR3 here is CASSPRWQNTEAFF. The DNA for the CDR3 is TGTGCCAGCAGCCCAAGGTGGCAAAACACTGAAGCTTTCTTT.

This clonotype was observed many times. This sequence joins TRBV30 and TRBJ1-6, with 8 nucleotides matching TRBD1. Germline V gene data show CDR1 as GTSNPN and CDR2 as SVGIG (reference sequence). This CDR3 is 17 amino acids long. V was clipped by 4 bases and J by 0 bases; unmatched bases: 8. The CDR3 region has the DNA TGTGCCTGGAAACAGGGCACAGGGGGCTCCTATAATTCACCCCTCCACTTT. Protein sequence: CAWKQGTGGSYNSPLHF.

The rearrangement links TRBV27 to TRBJ1-5; D is undetermined. The germline gives CDR1 MNHEY, CDR2 SMNVEV (reference sequence). There are 13 residues in the CDR3. V lost 5 bases to trimming and J lost 3 bases, with 8 bases between them. CDR3 sequence: CASSPNTNQPQHF. The CDR3 coding sequence is TGTGCCAGCAGTCCGAACACCAATCAGCCCCAGCATTTT.

This clonotype was seen repeatedly, ten times or more. The genes are TRBV5-1 and TRBJ2-5; D uncertain. Deletions cut 4 bases from V and 0 bases from J, with 4 bases between. Germline lookup yields CDR1 SGHRS and CDR2 YFSETQ. The CDR3 length is 12 residues. The CDR3: CASSPYQETQYF. In nucleotides, the CDR3 is TGCGCCAGCAGCCCGTACCAAGAGACCCAGTACTTC. Full variable domain (missing parts from reference TRBV5-1 and TRBJ2-5): KAGVTQTPRYLIKTRGQQVTLSCSPISGHRSVSWYQQTPGQGLQFLFEYFSETQRNKGNFPGRFSGRQFSNSRSEMNVSTLELGDSALYLCASSPYQETQYFGPGTRLLVL.